A selection of T cell receptor beta chains follows, all from one sample in a study of cytomegalovirus exposure and HLA in healthy donors. Assay: immunoSEQ multiplex PCR; the TCRdb copy retains only in-frame clones and omits some. Found here are 100,000 or so clones, about 77% of them singletons; the top ten hold more than 3%. Sequenced input: PBMCs. The source is a woman between 50 and 59 years old in good health and CMV-seropositive. Each CDR3 is given without its conserved first and last residue. Clone size is stated in some rows and not others, as once, few, many or a class when expanded.

clone_size | v_call | cdr3_aa
- | TRBV9 | ASSVGQGRTGELF
- | TRBV2 | ASSVGDVAKNIQY
- | TRBV5-6 | ASTWGLAGPSYEQY
- | TRBV7-9 | ASSLARDSAEAF
once | TRBV5-1 | ASLKDSASYEQY
- | TRBV7-2 | ASSIPGQGSYEQY
- | TRBV6-5 | ASNRGNTEAF
- | TRBV2 | ASSGTRYGYT
- | TRBV5-3 | ARSWFGTQGQNTEAF
- | TRBV27 | ARKTGDNEKLF
few | TRBV2 | ASSERLDNQPQH
- | TRBV25-1 | ASSGRDRGTSGNDEQY
- | TRBV5-1 | ASSPQNRGLYEQY
- | TRBV30 | AWSRGYEQY
once | TRBV9 | ASSVETSGGGDTQY
- | TRBV19 | ASSIGGRAYEQF
- | TRBV15 | ATSTTRRTSGAYYEQY
once | TRBV2 | ASSAGQGASYNEQF
- | TRBV18 | ASSLGAGGTDTQY
- | TRBV5-1 | ASTRLAGATDTQY
few | TRBV5-5 | ASSLVGSQGQPQH
- | TRBV5-4 | ASSLAWYIHQGINYGYT